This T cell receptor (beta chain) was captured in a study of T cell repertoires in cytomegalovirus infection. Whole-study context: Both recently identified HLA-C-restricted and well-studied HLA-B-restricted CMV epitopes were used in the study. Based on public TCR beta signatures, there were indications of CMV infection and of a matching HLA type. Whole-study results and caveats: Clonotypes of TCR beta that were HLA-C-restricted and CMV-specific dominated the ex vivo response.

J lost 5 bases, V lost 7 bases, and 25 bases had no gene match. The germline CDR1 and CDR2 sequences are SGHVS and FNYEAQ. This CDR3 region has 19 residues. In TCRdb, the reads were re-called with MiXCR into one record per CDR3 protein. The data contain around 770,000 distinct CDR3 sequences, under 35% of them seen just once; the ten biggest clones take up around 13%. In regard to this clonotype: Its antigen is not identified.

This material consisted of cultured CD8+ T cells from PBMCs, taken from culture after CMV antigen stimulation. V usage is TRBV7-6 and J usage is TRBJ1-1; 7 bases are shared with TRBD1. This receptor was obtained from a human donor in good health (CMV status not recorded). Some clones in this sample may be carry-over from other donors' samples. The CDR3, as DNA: TGTGCCAGCACCTCGTCCCGGGACAGCGGCTCAGAGGGGAGGACTGAAGCTTTCTTT. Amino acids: CASTSSRDSGSEGRTEAFF.